This T cell receptor (beta chain) came from a study of response to subunit inactivated influenza vaccine. Study-level findings and limits: New T cells are recruited in small numbers by each seasonal influenza vaccination, according to the authors' suggestion.

This clonotype showed up many times. Its antigen is unidentified. V gave up 7 bases and J gave up 2 bases; unmatched junction bases: 4. Looked up from germline, CDR1 is DFQATT and CDR2 is SNEGSKA (reference sequence). The CDR3 contains 12 residues. TCRdb re-analysed the RT-PCR reads in MiXCR, keeping a single row per CDR3 protein. Of hundreds of thousands of distinct CDR3 sequences listed, less than 8% were seen once; the top ten hold over 10%. The TCR originated in a man between 50 and 69 years old who received an inactivated influenza vaccine. The sequenced sample was PBMCs from blood, obtained 23 to 25 months after vaccination. The V gene is TRBV20-1, the J gene TRBJ2-7, with 8 bases lining up with TRBD1. CDR3 DNA: TGCAGTGGGGGGACAGGTCCCTACGAGCAGTACTTC. It encodes CSGGTGPYEQYF.